A selection of T cell receptor beta chains follows, all from one sample in a study of cytomegalovirus exposure and HLA in healthy donors. Sequencing used immunoSEQ multiplex PCR; TCRdb keeps in-frame clones, though not all of them. The data contain 100,000 to 150,000 clones, about 76% of them singletons. The source material was PBMCs. Receptors were obtained from a woman aged 40-49 years in good health and CMV-seronegative. CDR3s include the opening cysteine and the closing phenylalanine or tryptophan. D genes are given only for firm matches. For some rows the clone size is stated as once, few or many, or as a class when expanded; others skip it.

TRBJ2-3	TRBV7-6	NA	NA	TGTGCCAGCAGCCTCTTGGCAGGGACAGATACGCAGTATTTT	CASSLLAGTDTQYF
TRBJ1-6	TRBV30	NA	NA	TGTGCCTGCCCCCTGCCGGGAAATTCACCCCTCCACTTT	CACPLPGNSPLHF
TRBJ1-2	TRBV28	once	NA	TGTGCCAGCAGTCCCCTGGGGGGATCGGGTGGCTACACCTTC	CASSPLGGSGGYTF
TRBJ1-5	TRBV2	NA	NA	TGTGCCAGCAGTGACGAGGCCTTTCAGCCCCAGCATTTT	CASSDEAFQPQHF
TRBJ1-2	TRBV20-1	NA	NA	TGCAGTGCCGGCGCTACAGGGATATACACCTTC	CSAGATGIYTF
TRBJ1-1	TRBV6-6	NA	TRBD1	TGTGCCAGCAGTTACGACAGGGGTATGAACACTGAAGCTTTCTTT	CASSYDRGMNTEAFF
TRBJ2-7	TRBV6-5	NA	NA	TGTGCCAGCAGTTACCCCCCTGAGGGATACGAGCAGTACTTC	CASSYPPEGYEQYF
TRBJ2-7	TRBV18	NA	TRBD1	TGTGCCAGCTCACCCGGGACAGGGGCCTCCTACGAGCAGTACTTC	CASSPGTGASYEQYF
TRBJ2-2	TRBV18	NA	NA	TGTGCCAGCTCACCACTGACAGAATACACCGGGGAGCTGTTTTTT	CASSPLTEYTGELFF
TRBJ2-1	TRBV7-6	NA	TRBD2	TGTGCCAGCAGCTTAAGGTTTCCTAGCGGGGTTTTCGATAAATACAATGAGCAGTTCTTC	CASSLRFPSGVFDKYNEQFF
TRBJ2-5	TRBV7-9	NA	NA	TGTGCCAGCAGCTTAAATTCTCTGAGTCAAGAGACCCAGTACTTC	CASSLNSLSQETQYF
TRBJ2-7	TRBV7-2	NA	NA	TGTGCCAGCAGCCTAGGACAACCCTACGAGCAGTACTTC	CASSLGQPYEQYF
TRBJ2-5	TRBV18	NA	TRBD2	TGTGCCAGCTCACCGGGACTAGCGGTCCAAGAGACCCAGTACTTC	CASSPGLAVQETQYF
TRBJ2-7	TRBV27	NA	NA	TGTGCCAGCAGTCTCACGGGGAACACGGGATCCCAGTACTTC	CASSLTGNTGSQYF
TRBJ2-2	TRBV5-1	NA	TRBD2	TGCGCCAGCAGCTTGGCAGGGACTAGCCGGGGCACCGGGGAGCTGTTTTTT	CASSLAGTSRGTGELFF
TRBJ2-3	TRBV7-9	NA	NA	TGTGCCAGCAGCCCCAAGGGGCCAGATACGCAGTATTTT	CASSPKGPDTQYF
TRBJ2-3	TRBV18	once	TRBD2	TGTGCCAGCTCACGTGTAGCGGGAGCGGGCACAGATACGCAGTATTTT	CASSRVAGAGTDTQYF
TRBJ1-2	TRBV15	few	NA	TGTGCCACCAACAAGGGAGGAATTATTAACTATGGCTACACCTTC	CATNKGGIINYGYTF
TRBJ2-3	TRBV6-6	NA	NA	TGTGCCAGCAGTTACTTGGGGGCTGGGACAGATACGCAGTATTTT	CASSYLGAGTDTQYF
TRBJ2-7	TRBV6-6	NA	TRBD1	TGTGCCAGCAGTCAAAACAGGGGCTCCTACGAGCAGTACTTC	CASSQNRGSYEQYF
TRBJ2-1	TRBV11-2	once	TRBD1	TGTGCCAGCAGCCAAAGGGGGCGGGAGCAGTTCTTC	CASSQRGREQFF
TRBJ2-2	TRBV6-5	NA	TRBD1	TGTGCCAGCAGTTTCGGACAGGGGGGCACCGGGGAGCTGTTTTTT	CASSFGQGGTGELFF
TRBJ2-7	TRBV7-7	NA	TRBD1	TGTGCCAGCAGCCATACCGGACAGGACGAGCAGTACTTC	CASSHTGQDEQYF
TRBJ2-7	TRBV2	few	TRBD2	TGTGCCAGCAGGGTAGCGGGAGGGATTTACGAGCAGTACTTC	CASRVAGGIYEQYF
TRBJ1-6	TRBV4-3	NA	NA	TGCGCCAGCAGCCAAGTGCGGGGACCAAAAGAATCACCCCTCCACTTT	CASSQVRGPKESPLHF
TRBJ1-1	TRBV27	NA	TRBD1	TGTGCCAGCAGTTTAAAGGCAGGGGGGAACACTGAAGCTTTCTTT	CASSLKAGGNTEAFF
TRBJ2-1	TRBV27	NA	TRBD2	TGTGCCAGCAGTTTAAGAGCAGCCCAGAACCACTACAGCGGGAGCTCAAATGAGCAGTTCTTC	CASSLRAAQNHYSGSSNEQFF
TRBJ1-1	TRBV6-6	NA	TRBD1	TGTGCCAGCAGTTCCAGGGGGCGCACTGAAGCTTTCTTT	CASSSRGRTEAFF
TRBJ2-1	TRBV4-2	NA	NA	TGTGCCAGCAGCCAAGATTCGAGTCGGGAGCAGTTCTTC	CASSQDSSREQFF
TRBJ1-4	TRBV30	few	NA	TGTGCCTGTAAACAGACTAATGAAAAACTGTTTTTT	CACKQTNEKLFF
TRBJ1-2	TRBV6-6	NA	TRBD1	TGTGCCAGCAGGCCGGACAGGGATGGCTACACCTTC	CASRPDRDGYTF
TRBJ2-2	TRBV10-1	NA	NA	TGCGCCAGCAGTCGATATACTCAGGGGTCCGGGGAGCTGTTTTTT	CASSRYTQGSGELFF
TRBJ2-7	TRBV5-5	few	NA	TGTGCCAGCAGCTGGCGGAGTTTAGGTCCCTACGAGCAGTACTTC	CASSWRSLGPYEQYF
TRBJ2-3	TRBV5-1	NA	TRBD1	TGCGCCAGCAGCTTACAGGGGGCCGGAGATACGCAGTATTTT	CASSLQGAGDTQYF